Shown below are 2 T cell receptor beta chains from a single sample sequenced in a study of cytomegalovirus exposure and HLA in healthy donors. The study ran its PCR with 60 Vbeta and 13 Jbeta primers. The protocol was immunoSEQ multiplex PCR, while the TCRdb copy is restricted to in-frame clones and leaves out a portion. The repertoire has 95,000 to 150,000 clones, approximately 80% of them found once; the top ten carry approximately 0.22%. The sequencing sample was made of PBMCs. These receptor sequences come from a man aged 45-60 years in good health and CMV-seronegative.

This CDR3 is CASNLLADSTGELFF. CDR3 coding DNA: TGTGCCAGCAACCTACTAGCGGATTCCACCGGGGAGCTGTTTTTT. The chain uses TRBV9 and TRBJ2-2, with TRBD2 matching 8 bases. There are 15 residues in the CDR3. Germline CDR1 SGDLS, CDR2 YYNGEE. Unmatched junction bases numbered 8, after V lost 6 bases and J lost 4 bases.

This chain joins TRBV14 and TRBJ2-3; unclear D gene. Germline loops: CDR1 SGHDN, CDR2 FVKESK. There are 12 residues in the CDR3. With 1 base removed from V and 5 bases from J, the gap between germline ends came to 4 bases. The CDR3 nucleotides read TGTGCCAGCAGCCAAGGGAGAGATACGCAGTATTTT. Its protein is CASSQGRDTQYF.